Below, 28 T cell receptor beta chains from the same sample are listed, as sequenced in a study of cytomegalovirus exposure and HLA in healthy donors. The repertoire was sequenced with immunoSEQ multiplex PCR; TCRdb's copy has only in-frame clones and lacks some. Of around 170,000 clones listed, around 84% are singletons. The sequencing sample was made of PBMCs. The source is a man in his late teens or twenties in good health and CMV-seropositive.

The rearrangement links TRBV11-3 to TRBJ1-2; D call uncertain. The V gene lost 9 bases and the J gene lost 3 bases, with 11 bases spanning the gap. The CDR3 contains 12 residues. In germline, CDR1 is SGHNT, CDR2 YENEEA. In nucleotides, the CDR3 is TGTGCCAGAGGGAGGGAATACTATGGCTACACCTTC. It yields the protein CARGREYYGYTF. Full variable domain (outside the CDR3, taken from reference TRBV11-3 and TRBJ1-2): EAGVVQSPRYKIIEKKQPVAFWCNPISGHNTLYWYLQNLGQGPELLIRYENEEAVDDSQLPKDRFSAERLKGVDSTLKIQPAELGDSAVYLCARGREYYGYTFGSGTRLTVV.

With respect to this clone: The junction departs from the called germline gene at one end, perhaps through a read error. The rearrangement links TRBV18 to TRBJ1-5; D is uncertain. The germline V gene encodes CDR1 KGHSH and CDR2 LQKENI. This CDR3 contains 14 residues. The CDR3 region is CASSPDLSDQPQHF. The CDR3, as DNA: TGTGCCAGCTCACCGGACCTTAGCGATCAGCCCCAGCATTTT.

The chain combines TRBV19 with TRBJ2-1; 9 nucleotides line up with TRBD2. The ends lost 3 bases at V and 7 bases at J; junction bases unmatched: 7. Germline V gene data show CDR1 as LNHDA and CDR2 as SQIVND (reference sequence). The CDR3 length is 15 residues. The CDR3 sequence: CASSIAGGPGNEQFF. The DNA for the CDR3 is TGTGCCAGTAGTATTGCGGGGGGGCCAGGTAATGAGCAGTTCTTC.

This sequence joins TRBV2 and TRBJ2-5, with D tentatively TRBD2 (7 bases). CDR3 size: 15 residues. The V end lost 6 bases, the J end lost 6 bases, and 20 bases lay between the germline ends. Per germline, CDR1 SNHLY and CDR2 FYNNEI. The CDR3 reads CASRGGGESRKTQYF. DNA of the CDR3: TGTGCCAGCAGGGGCGGGGGCGAATCTCGGAAGACCCAGTACTTC.

Ten or more counts support this clone. The chain links TRBV19 to TRBJ2-2; TRBD1 agrees at 8 bases. The V gene end was trimmed by 11 bases and the J gene end by 5 bases; junction bases not matched to a gene: 7. This CDR3 is 13 amino acids long. CDR1 and CDR2 (germline): LNHDA, SQIVND (reference sequence). The CDR3 region has the DNA TGTGCCTGTCGGACAGGGCCGACCGGGGAGCTGTTTTTT. Translated, it gives CACRTGPTGELFF.

This chain joins TRBV7-8 and TRBJ2-7, with 9 bases identical to TRBD1. The CDR3 runs to 14 residues. Germline CDR1 SGHVS, CDR2 FQNEAQ. V trimming: 6 bases; J trimming: 4 bases; junction bases outside the gene matches: 7. This chain's CDR3 is CASSETGGTYEQYF. CDR3 DNA sequence: TGTGCCAGCAGTGAAACAGGGGGCACGTACGAGCAGTACTTC.

The table lists this clone with a few counts. The chain is built from TRBV27 and TRBJ1-1; 7 bases align to TRBD1. In germline, CDR1 is MNHEY, CDR2 SMNVEV (reference sequence). The junction had 14 bases not matched to a gene; V was cut back by 5 bases and J by 11 bases. There are 14 residues in the CDR3. The CDR3 DNA follows: TGTGCCAGCAGTCTACATAGACTGCCACAGGGGGCTTTCTTT. Translated, it gives CASSLHRLPQGAFF.

The V call is TRBV7-3, the J call TRBJ2-1; 8 nucleotides line up with TRBD1. CDR1 is SGHTA and CDR2 is FQGTGA in the germline V gene. The CDR3 loop spans 15 amino acids. Trimming removed 5 bases from V and 5 bases from J; junction bases left unmatched: 8. CDR3 DNA sequence: TGTGCCAGCAGCGTCGACAGGGGTCTCGACAATGAGCAGTTCTTC. This sequence encodes CASSVDRGLDNEQFF.

About this clone: In the same sample, other DNA sequences code for this CDR3. V usage is TRBV7-3 and J usage is TRBJ2-3, with a tentative D call TRBD2 (6 bases). CDR3 length: 15 residues. Between the trimmed V and J ends, which lost 5 bases and 1 base, there was a span of 13 bases. CDR1 and CDR2 from the germline V gene are SGHTA and FQGTGA. Here the CDR3 reads CASSPGAGRTDTQYF. The DNA of the CDR3 is TGTGCCAGCAGCCCTGGGGCGGGGCGCACAGATACGCAGTATTTT.

V is TRBV28 and J is TRBJ2-1; D is undetermined. This CDR3 comprises 13 residues. The V gene lost 5 bases and the J gene lost 0 bases, with 5 bases spanning the gap. Per the germline V gene, CDR1 is MDHEN and CDR2 is SYDVKM. The DNA of the CDR3 is TGTGCCAGCAGTCTTAGCTCCTACAATGAGCAGTTCTTC. Residues: CASSLSSYNEQFF.

The chain joins TRBV5-4 to TRBJ2-3, with 13 bases identical to TRBD2. V was clipped by 4 bases and J by 2 bases; unmatched bases: 4. Germline assignment: CDR1 SGHNT and CDR2 YYREEE (reference sequence). The CDR3 is made up of 16 amino acids. CDR3 sequence (DNA): TGTGCCAGCAGCCCGACTAGCGGGAGGAACACAGATACGCAGTATTTT. This gives the protein CASSPTSGRNTDTQYF.

This chain uses TRBV15 with TRBJ2-7; perhaps TRBD1 as D (7 bases). CDR3 length: 16 amino acids. The ends were cut back, 0 bases at V and 3 bases at J, with 15 bases in the middle. Germline CDR1 is LNHNV and CDR2 is YYDKDF (reference sequence). CDR3 sequence reads: CATSREGAGGFYEQYF. The CDR3, as DNA: TGTGCCACCAGCAGAGAAGGGGCAGGGGGGTTCTACGAGCAGTACTTC.

CDR3 DNA: TGTGCCACCAGGAGGGCAGAAGTAGGAGAGACCCAGTACTTC. Translation: CATRRAEVGETQYF. The chain employs TRBV6-6 and TRBJ2-5, with a possible D match to TRBD2 (6 bases). The CDR3 sequence is 14 residues long. CDR1 and CDR2 (germline): MNHNY, SVGAGI (reference sequence). Trimming cost V 10 bases and J 4 bases, with 19 bases left between them.

The chain is built from TRBV5-1 and TRBJ2-4; maybe TRBD1 (8 bases). Trimming stripped 5 bases from V and 6 bases from J, with 15 bases between. CDR1 is SGHRS and CDR2 is YFSETQ in the germline V gene. The CDR3 totals 14 residues. The CDR3 bases are TGCGCCAGCAGTATGGACAGGGAGGGAAACATTCAGTACTTC. Translation: CASSMDREGNIQYF.

This clone appeared a single time. V gene TRBV29-1 combines with J gene TRBJ1-2; maybe TRBD1 (6 bases). The CDR3 runs 21 residues. CDR1 is SQVTM and CDR2 is ANQGSEA in the germline V gene. V was shortened by 3 bases and J by 1 base, with 33 bases between the two germline ends. CDR3: CSVERAGRLGEVRDINYGYTF. In nucleotides, the CDR3 is TGCAGCGTTGAGAGGGCGGGCAGATTGGGGGAAGTACGGGACATTAACTATGGCTACACCTTC.

The chain combines TRBV28 with TRBJ2-3; 7 nucleotides align to TRBD2. Germline values: CDR1 MDHEN, CDR2 SYDVKM. The junction had 5 bases not matched to a gene; V was cut back by 4 bases and J by 4 bases. CDR3 length: 14 amino acids. The CDR3 region is CASSSLGRADTQYF. In DNA, the CDR3 is TGTGCCAGCAGTTCCCTTGGGAGGGCAGATACGCAGTATTTT.

The rearrangement joins TRBV23-1 to TRBJ2-7; D gene ambiguous. TRBV23-1 is marked as an open reading frame, function uncertain. CDR3 size: 14 residues. Trimming took 1 base from V and 9 from J, leaving 16 bases between them. The CDR3 sequence: CASSQFARGSRQYF. In DNA form, the CDR3 reads TGCGCCAGCAGTCAATTCGCCAGAGGTAGCAGGCAGTACTTC.

This clone was counted once. This chain uses TRBV9 with TRBJ2-3; TRBD1 aligns across 8 bases. V was clipped by 4 bases and J by 5 bases; unmatched bases: 6. The germline CDR1 and CDR2 sequences are SGDLS and YYNGEE. The CDR3 contains 14 residues. The chain's CDR3 is CASSPRTGIDTQYF. The CDR3 nucleotides are TGTGCCAGCAGCCCAAGGACAGGGATAGATACGCAGTATTTT.

J is TRBJ1-2 and V is TRBV30; unclear D gene. Germline V gene lookup returns CDR1 GTSNPN and CDR2 SVGIG (reference sequence). CDR3 length: 11 residues. V was shortened by 4 bases and J by 4 bases, with 7 bases between the two germline ends. This CDR3 reads CAWKLPYGYTF. CDR3 DNA: TGTGCCTGGAAGCTTCCCTATGGCTACACCTTC.

This sequence joins TRBV5-1 and TRBJ2-7; 7 bases map to TRBD1. Germline V gives CDR1 SGHRS, CDR2 YFSETQ. The CDR3 sequence is 15 residues long. After removal of 4 bases from V and 1 base from J, the junction contained 8 bases not matched to a gene. CDR3 loop: CASSPYWTGSYEQYF. The CDR3 DNA follows: TGCGCCAGCAGCCCCTACTGGACAGGTTCCTACGAGCAGTACTTC.

The J gene is TRBJ2-7, the V gene TRBV6-6; TRBD1 agrees at 8 bases. V lost 5 bases and J lost 3; bases outside the gene matches: 0. Germline V gives CDR1 MNHNY, CDR2 SVGAGI (reference sequence). The CDR3 has 12 residues. CDR3 coding DNA: TGTGCCAGCAGTGGGACAGGCTACGAGCAGTACTTC. Amino acids: CASSGTGYEQYF.

V and J are TRBV19 and TRBJ2-1; TRBD2 is a possible D gene (7 bases). V was trimmed by 4 bases and J by 5 bases, leaving 15 bases between them. Germline lookup yields CDR1 LNHDA and CDR2 SQIVND (reference sequence). The CDR3 consists of 15 residues. CDR3 residues: CASSKGGSNDNEQFF. In DNA, the CDR3 is TGTGCCAGTAGTAAGGGGGGGAGTAACGACAATGAGCAGTTCTTC.

This clone was observed a handful of times. The chain is built from TRBV30 and TRBJ1-1; D uncertain. The CDR3 runs 11 residues. V was shortened by 4 bases and J by 4 bases, with 7 bases between the two germline ends. Germline V gives CDR1 GTSNPN, CDR2 SVGIG (reference sequence). CDR3 coding DNA: TGTGCCTGGATCCGGGGCACTGAAGCTTTCTTT. It specifies CAWIRGTEAFF. Filled out from reference TRBV30 and TRBJ1-1, the complete variable domain reads SQTIHQWPATLVQPVGSPLSLECTVEGTSNPNLYWYRQAAGRGLQLLFYSVGIGQISSEVPQNLSASRPQDRQFILSSKKLLLSDSGFYLCAWIRGTEAFFGQGTRLTVV.

The chain uses TRBV7-3 and TRBJ2-1, with a weak D call TRBD2 (6 bases). Germline CDR1 is SGHTA and CDR2 is FQGTGA. This CDR3 comprises 13 residues. Trimming took 2 bases from V and 7 from J, leaving 9 bases between them. CDR3 amino acids: CASSLDGGNEQFF. The CDR3 region has the DNA TGTGCCAGCAGCTTAGATGGGGGGAATGAGCAGTTCTTC.

The chain is built from TRBV5-6 and TRBJ1-1; D may be TRBD1 (5 bases). There are 15 residues in the CDR3. Germline V gene sequence: CDR1 SGHDT, CDR2 YYEEEE. Between the trimmed V and J ends, which lost 3 bases and 4 bases, there was a span of 16 bases. CDR3 sequence reads: CASSSPGLWGTEAFF. The DNA of the CDR3 is TGTGCCAGCAGCTCACCGGGACTCTGGGGCACTGAAGCTTTCTTT.

The rearrangement links TRBV5-1 to TRBJ2-3; D not certain. The CDR3 is 14 amino acids. The germline V and J ends were trimmed by 1 base and 5 bases, with 11 bases remaining between them. CDR1 SGHRS and CDR2 YFSETQ come from the germline V gene. In DNA form, the CDR3 reads TGCGCCAGCAGCTTGCCCGGTCCCCAAGATACGCAGTATTTT. Translating it yields CASSLPGPQDTQYF.

A single count supports this clone. V is TRBV7-8 and J is TRBJ2-3; D unclear. The CDR3 is 14 amino acids. The ends were cut back, 5 bases at V and 4 bases at J, with 13 bases in the middle. CDR1 and CDR2 from the germline V gene are SGHVS and FQNEAQ. This CDR3 reads CASSPELDSDTQYF. DNA of the CDR3: TGTGCCAGCAGCCCAGAGCTAGATTCAGATACGCAGTATTTT.

Remarks on this clone: Other DNA variants within this sample encode the same CDR3. The chain recombines TRBV5-1 with TRBJ1-4; D is uncertain. V was cut by 2 bases and J by 3 bases, with 17 bases left in between. Germline CDR1 is SGHRS and CDR2 is YFSETQ. The CDR3 runs 17 residues. CDR3 in amino acids: CASSLGRGGAANEKLFF. Here the CDR3 DNA reads TGCGCCAGCAGCTTAGGACGGGGAGGAGCTGCTAATGAAAAACTGTTTTTT.